The 10 T cell receptor beta chains below all came from one sample that was sequenced in a study of cytomegalovirus exposure and HLA in healthy donors. PCR employed 60 Vbeta and 13 Jbeta primers. Some clones are missing from TCRdb's copy, which holds only in-frame ones; the method was immunoSEQ multiplex PCR. Of about 69,000 clones detected, 75% to 80% appear once; the ten largest clones hold about 3.3%. Sequenced sample: PBMCs. The receptor source for this set is a young man in good health and CMV-seronegative.

This chain links TRBV18 with TRBJ1-5, with D possibly TRBD1 on 5 matching bases. CDR3 length: 14 amino acids. CDR1 is KGHSH, CDR2 LQKENI, per germline. Trimming cost V 8 bases and J 5 bases, with 16 bases left between them. The CDR3 protein is CASTGGSPDQPQHF. DNA of the CDR3: TGTGCCAGCACCGGGGGGAGTCCCGATCAGCCCCAGCATTTT.

This clone was observed a handful of times. This chain connects TRBV2 to TRBJ2-3; 8 nucleotides align to TRBD2. This CDR3 has 16 amino acids. CDR1 is SNHLY and CDR2 is FYNNEI in the germline V gene. V trimming: 1 base; J trimming: 0 bases; junction bases outside the gene matches: 3. This CDR3 is CASSEGRTSSTDTQYF. CDR3 DNA: TGTGCCAGCAGTGAAGGAAGGACTAGCAGCACAGATACGCAGTATTTT. Looking up the rest from reference TRBV2 and TRBJ2-3 gives the full variable domain: EPEVTQTPSHQVTQMGQEVILRCVPISNHLYFYWYRQILGQKVEFLVSFYNNEISEKSEIFDDQFSVERPDGSNFTLKIRSTKLEDSAMYFCASSEGRTSSTDTQYFGPGTRLTVL.

This rearrangement joins TRBV10-2 to TRBJ2-1; 8 positions agree with TRBD2. Germline V gene data show CDR1 as WSHSY and CDR2 as SAAADI. The CDR3 covers 16 residues. J gave up 5 bases and V 6 bases, and 12 bases lay outside the gene matches. The CDR3 here is CASRKGGRGAHNEQFF. CDR3 nucleotide sequence: TGCGCCAGCAGGAAAGGGGGGCGGGGGGCACACAATGAGCAGTTCTTC.

The chain employs TRBV4-3 and TRBJ2-1, with a possible D match to TRBD1 (5 bases). With 0 bases removed from V and 3 bases from J, the gap between germline ends came to 12 bases. The CDR3 sequence is 16 residues long. CDR1 is LGHNA and CDR2 is YSLEER in the germline V gene. In nucleotides, the CDR3 is TGCGCCAGCAGCCAAGAGCACAGGTTGAACTACAATGAGCAGTTCTTC. Protein product: CASSQEHRLNYNEQFF.

The chain combines TRBV5-4 with TRBJ1-1, with no clear D. Looked up from germline, CDR1 is SGHNT and CDR2 is YYREEE (reference sequence). The CDR3 extends over 12 amino acids. The V end lost 4 bases, the J end lost 1 base, and 5 bases lay between the germline ends. The CDR3 protein is CASSQENTEAFF. For the CDR3, the DNA is TGTGCCAGCAGCCAGGAGAACACTGAAGCTTTCTTT.

A single count supports this clone. The chain has TRBV14 and TRBJ2-7; tentative D call: TRBD1 (6 bases). Germline loops: CDR1 SGHDN, CDR2 FVKESK. The V gene lost 4 bases and the J gene lost 5 bases, with 15 bases spanning the gap. This CDR3 has 14 residues. The CDR3 bases are TGTGCCAGCAGCCGCAGGGGACGGGGCCACGAGCAGTACTTC. This codes for CASSRRGRGHEQYF.

The gene calls are TRBV11-2 and TRBJ2-2; maybe TRBD2 (7 bases). Germline CDR1 and CDR2: SGHAT and FQNNGV. V was clipped by 5 bases and J by 6 bases, with 19 bases between them. CDR3 size: 16 residues. The CDR3 protein is CASSPLRGRGPGELFF. CDR3 DNA sequence: TGTGCCAGCAGCCCCCTCCGTGGGCGGGGGCCCGGGGAGCTGTTTTTT.

The chain joins TRBV2 to TRBJ2-2; 10 bases fit TRBD2. Germline CDR1 SNHLY, CDR2 FYNNEI. V trimming: 6 bases; J trimming: 4 bases; junction bases outside the gene matches: 8. The CDR3 sequence is 16 residues long. CDR3 region: CASRFTSGVRTGELFF. DNA for the CDR3: TGTGCCAGCAGGTTTACTAGCGGGGTACGCACCGGGGAGCTGTTTTTT. Combining the CDR3 with reference TRBV2 and TRBJ2-2 gives the whole variable domain EPEVTQTPSHQVTQMGQEVILRCVPISNHLYFYWYRQILGQKVEFLVSFYNNEISEKSEIFDDQFSVERPDGSNFTLKIRSTKLEDSAMYFCASRFTSGVRTGELFFGEGSRLTVL.

This clone was detected only a few times. The chain combines TRBV10-3 with TRBJ2-1; D gene unclear. V shed 4 bases and J shed 0 bases, with 13 bases lying between them. Germline CDR1 ENHRY, CDR2 SYGVKD. The CDR3 runs 16 residues. The CDR3 DNA sequence: TGTGCCATCAGTGCGGTGGAGTCTTTCTCCTACAATGAGCAGTTCTTC. This codes for CAISAVESFSYNEQFF.

The J gene is TRBJ2-3, the V gene TRBV5-6, with a tentative D call TRBD1 (5 bases). The CDR3 contains 13 residues. V dropped 0 bases and J dropped 5 bases, with 7 bases sitting between them. From germline, CDR1 is SGHDT and CDR2 YYEEEE. CDR3 amino acids: CASSLAGRDTQYF. The CDR3 DNA reads as TGTGCCAGCAGCTTGGCAGGGCGAGATACGCAGTATTTT.